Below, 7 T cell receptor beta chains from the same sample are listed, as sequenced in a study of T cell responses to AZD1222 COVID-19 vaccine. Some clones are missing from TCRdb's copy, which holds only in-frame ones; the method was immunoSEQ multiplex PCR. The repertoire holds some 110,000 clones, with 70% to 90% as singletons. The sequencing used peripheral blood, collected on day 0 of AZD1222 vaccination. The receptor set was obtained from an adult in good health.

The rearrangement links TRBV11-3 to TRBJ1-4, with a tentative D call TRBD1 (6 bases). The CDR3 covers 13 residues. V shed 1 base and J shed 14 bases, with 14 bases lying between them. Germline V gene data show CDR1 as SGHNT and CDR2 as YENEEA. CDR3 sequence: CASSLVGTSPLFF. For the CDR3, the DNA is TGTGCCAGCAGCTTAGTTGGGACATCCCCGCTGTTTTTT.

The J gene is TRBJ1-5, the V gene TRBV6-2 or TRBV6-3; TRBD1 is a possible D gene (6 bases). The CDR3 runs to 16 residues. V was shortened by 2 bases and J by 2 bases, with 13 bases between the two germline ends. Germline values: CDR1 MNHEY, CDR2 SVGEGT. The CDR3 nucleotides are TGTGCCAGCAGTTACACGGGACATACGGGCAATCAGCCCCAGCATTTT. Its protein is CASSYTGHTGNQPQHF.

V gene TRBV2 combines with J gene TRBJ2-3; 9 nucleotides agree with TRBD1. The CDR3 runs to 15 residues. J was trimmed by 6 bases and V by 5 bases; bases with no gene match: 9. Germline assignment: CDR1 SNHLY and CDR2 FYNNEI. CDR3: CASSPGQGLGDTQYF. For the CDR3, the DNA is TGTGCCAGCAGTCCCGGACAGGGGCTGGGGGATACGCAGTATTTT.

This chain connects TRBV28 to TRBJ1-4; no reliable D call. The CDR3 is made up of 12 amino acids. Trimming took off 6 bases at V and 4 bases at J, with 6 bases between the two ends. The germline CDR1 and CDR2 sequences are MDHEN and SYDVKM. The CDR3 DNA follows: TGTGCCAGCAGCTTGCTTAATGAAAAACTGTTTTTT. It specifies CASSLLNEKLFF.

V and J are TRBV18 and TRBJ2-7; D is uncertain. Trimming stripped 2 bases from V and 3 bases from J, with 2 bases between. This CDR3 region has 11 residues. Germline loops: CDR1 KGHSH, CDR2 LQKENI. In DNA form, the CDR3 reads TGTGCCAGCTCACCAAACTACGAGCAGTACTTC. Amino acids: CASSPNYEQYF.

CDR3 DNA sequence: TGTGCCAGCAGGCGCACAAGGACAGGGGGACCTAGCAATCAGCCCCAGCATTTT. This sequence encodes CASRRTRTGGPSNQPQHF. This sequence joins TRBV7-8 and TRBJ1-5; 10 bases match TRBD1. The junction had 11 bases not matched to a gene; V was cut back by 6 bases and J by 0 bases. Per germline, CDR1 SGHVS and CDR2 FQNEAQ. CDR3 length: 18 residues.

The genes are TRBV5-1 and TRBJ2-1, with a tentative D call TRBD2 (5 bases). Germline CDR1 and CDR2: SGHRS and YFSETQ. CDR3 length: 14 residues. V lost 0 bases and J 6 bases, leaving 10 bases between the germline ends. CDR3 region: CASSLDGESNEQFF. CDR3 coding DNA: TGCGCCAGCAGCTTGGACGGGGAGAGCAATGAGCAGTTCTTC. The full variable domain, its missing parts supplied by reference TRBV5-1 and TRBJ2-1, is KAGVTQTPRYLIKTRGQQVTLSCSPISGHRSVSWYQQTPGQGLQFLFEYFSETQRNKGNFPGRFSGRQFSNSRSEMNVSTLELGDSALYLCASSLDGESNEQFFGPGTRLTVL.